This entry describes one T cell receptor beta chain. Its antigen is unknown. Base quality data are lacking; no much larger clone is found one base away. This sample is part of a study of blood T cell repertoires in COVID-19 (dated by TCRdb to the early 2020s). About the investigation overall: Samples from collaborators originated in the United States, Italy and Spain and spanned both the acute and convalescent phases of COVID-19. The repertoires were made available in a free public database intended to serve as a resource for research on the immune response to SARS-CoV-2. Samples came from the ongoing ImmuneRACE study (first 160 participants) plus 1,254 subjects from 6 global collaborators. The material from the prospective study consisted of cDNA or gDNA derived from T cells, B-cell-depleted T cells, or PBMCs. Deeply sampled blood TCRbeta repertoires from subjects exposed to, actively infected with, or recovered from COVID-19 were included in the dataset. A de-identified subject ID, COVID-19 status, age in years and sex were almost always included in the sample metadata. HLA class I and class II types, where available, came from metadata supplied by the sample provider rather than from assay-based typing. General findings and caveats noted by the study authors: How much clinical and demographic metadata was included differed by source and by participant, and the metadata was provided uncurated.

The immunoSEQ Assay, a bias-controlled multiplex PCR, was used to amplify TCRbeta CDR3 regions from genomic DNA. Processing in the source paper ran as follows. The number of nucleated cells in each sample was estimated from the amplification of reference gene primers within the assay. To quantify the absolute abundance of each unique TCRbeta CDR3 rearrangement, sequence reads were collapsed and filtered. For each sample, productive Simpson clonality was calculated as the square root of Simpson's diversity index across productive rearrangements. TCRdb took this table from immuneACCESS and kept in-frame rearrangements with V and J called. Such tables lack part of the clones; where checked against another copy, unresolved V genes explain under half of the gap, and the rest is unexplained. Clone size and the V and J calls come from that table; the DNA yielded D and trimming. The sample contains roughly 410,000 clones, roughly 90% of them found a single time. Of the sample, roughly 1.2% falls within the top ten clones.

Collaborating institutions collected whole blood in K2EDTA tubes following their own protocols. For TCRbeta analysis, collaborator samples were shipped as frozen whole blood, as isolated PBMCs, or as DNA extracted from either sample type. Here V drops 5 bases and J drops 2 bases, and the junction holds 6 bases not matched to any gene. Spanning cysteine to phenylalanine, the CDR3 consists of 15 amino acids. Only the CDR3 portion is preserved as DNA: 45 bases, with reading frame beginning at the first base. The germline V gene specifies SGHVS as CDR1 and FNYEAQ as CDR2. This TCR came from a man aged 35-49 years with acute or convalescent COVID-19. The sample comprised peripheral blood. Recombination linked TRBV7-6 to TRBJ2-3, with 8 central nucleotides matching TRBD1. In nucleotide form, the sequence is TGTGCCAGCAGCCTACTGGACAGGGTCACAGATACGCAGTATTTT. This sequence encodes CASSLLDRVTDTQYF.